This T cell receptor beta chain was sequenced for a study of tumor-infiltrating lymphocytes in primary liver carcinoma. With a constant-region primer, TCR beta cDNA was made from 500 ng of total RNA. The TCR beta library was amplified through three nested multiplex PCR rounds in a modified ARM-PCR procedure. The first two PCR rounds, roughly 10 cycles each, used TRBV1-TRBV30 forward primers and a C-beta reverse primer. From the multiplex PCR reads, TCRdb called clonotypes with MiXCR, one entry per CDR3 protein. The table records just over 20,000 distinct CDR3 sequences, roughly 80% of them present only once. The CDR3 spans 15 residues. From germline, CDR1 is DFQATT and CDR2 SNEGSKA (reference sequence). A note on this clonotype: This may be a read error: a much more frequent sequence differs by one nucleotide.

RNA and DNA were co-extracted from about 19-30 mg of unsorted bulk tissue. This TCR derives from a woman aged 25-40 years with primary liver carcinoma and hepatitis B virus infection. Specimen: liver tumor tissue from sampling region 4. Stated subset: tumor region T4, right-lateral pole. The chain uses TRBV20-1 and TRBJ1-3; the D gene is possibly TRBD1 (5 bases). The CDR3 loop reads CSVRAPGLSGNTIYF. The CDR3 DNA is TGCAGTGTTAGAGCCCCAGGGCTCTCTGGAAACACCATATATTTT.